The 11 T cell receptor beta chains listed next were all sequenced from one sample in a study of graft-versus-host responses after intestinal transplantation. TCRdb keeps only in-frame clones here, not all; method: immunoSEQ multiplex PCR. The data show under 85,000 clones, with 90% seen just once and approximately 1.3% held by the top ten. The antigens these receptors bind are not known. Sequencing was performed on unstimulated CD8+ T cells sorted from spleen or lymph node cells, taken before intestinal transplant. The receptors shown here come from a human donor who received an intestinal transplant.

This chain connects TRBV27 to TRBJ2-3; 8 nucleotides align to TRBD2. The V gene's germline CDR1 is MNHEY and CDR2 SMNVEV (reference sequence). V shed 10 bases and J 1 base; nucleotides not matched to a gene: 7. The CDR3 contains 14 residues. CDR3 nucleotide sequence: TGTGCCACATGGGCAGCGGGGGGCACAGATACGCAGTATTTT. Encoded protein: CATWAAGGTDTQYF.

V is TRBV9 and J is TRBJ1-1; perhaps TRBD1 as D (6 bases). The CDR3 sequence is 13 residues long. The ends were cut back, 7 bases at V and 3 bases at J, with 13 bases in the middle. The germline V gene encodes CDR1 SGDLS and CDR2 YYNGEE. The CDR3 region is CASGGGLDTEAFF. CDR3 nucleotides: TGTGCCAGCGGGGGGGGGCTGGACACTGAAGCTTTCTTT.

The gene calls are TRBV6-5 and TRBJ2-7, with a possible D match to TRBD1 (7 bases). CDR1 is MNHEY and CDR2 is SVGAGI in the germline V gene. The CDR3 has 12 residues. The V end lost 5 bases, the J end lost 7 bases, and 12 bases lay between the germline ends. The CDR3 protein is CASSTGAGEQYF. In DNA form, the CDR3 reads TGTGCCAGCAGTACAGGGGCGGGAGAGCAGTACTTC.

The chain has TRBV4-1 and TRBJ2-1, with 9 bases lining up with TRBD2. Germline values: CDR1 MGHRA, CDR2 YSYEKL. V gave up 10 bases and J gave up 8 bases; unmatched junction bases: 9. The CDR3 runs to 13 residues. CDR3 sequence: CATRHPSGDEQFF. Written as DNA, the CDR3 is TGCGCCACCCGTCACCCTAGCGGGGATGAGCAGTTCTTC.

CDR3 nucleotide sequence: TGTGCCAGCAGTGAATCCGCGGGCCGGTCCTCCTACGAGCAGTACTTC. The encoded protein is CASSESAGRSSYEQYF. The V call is TRBV25-1, the J call TRBJ2-7; tentative D call: TRBD2 (5 bases). CDR1 is MGHDK, CDR2 SYGVNS, per germline. V was cut by 1 base and J by 0 bases, with 13 bases left in between. The CDR3 consists of 16 residues.

The chain couples TRBV9 to TRBJ2-1; D possibly corresponds to TRBD2 (6 bases). The CDR3 length is 15 residues. Trimming left V 0 bases short and J 8 bases short, with 15 bases between. Germline V gene data show CDR1 as SGDLS and CDR2 as YYNGEE. CDR3 residues: CASSVVGGLGDEQFF. The CDR3 coding sequence is TGTGCCAGCAGCGTAGTGGGGGGATTGGGAGATGAGCAGTTCTTC.

The gene calls are TRBV9 and TRBJ2-7; 9 bases map to TRBD2. This CDR3 spans 15 amino acids. CDR1 is SGDLS and CDR2 is YYNGEE in the germline V gene. V lost 2 bases to trimming and J lost 3 bases; unmatched junction nucleotides: 6. The CDR3 region has the DNA TGTGCCAGCAGCGTTAGCGGGGGCCTACACTACGAGCAGTACTTC. This encodes CASSVSGGLHYEQYF. Using reference TRBV9 and TRBJ2-7 for the parts outside the CDR3, the full variable domain is DSGVTQTPKHLITATGQRVTLRCSPRSGDLSVYWYQQSLDQGLQFLIQYYNGEERAKGNILERFSAQQFPDLHSELNLSSLELGDSALYFCASSVSGGLHYEQYFGPGTRLTVT.

For the CDR3, the DNA is TGTGCCAGCAGGGGAGCGGTAACTAATGAAAAACTGTTTTTT. Translation: CASRGAVTNEKLFF. This chain links TRBV6-1 with TRBJ1-4; D is undetermined. This CDR3 comprises 14 residues. CDR1 and CDR2 from the germline V gene are MNHNS and SASEGT. Deletions cut 6 bases from V and 1 base from J, with 9 bases between.

The gene calls are TRBV5-4 and TRBJ2-1; no definite D call. Trimming shortened V by 2 bases and J by 3 bases, and 9 bases separated the two germline ends. The CDR3 is made up of 14 amino acids. Looked up from germline, CDR1 is SGHNT and CDR2 is YYREEE (reference sequence). Here the CDR3 reads CASSLSGSYNEQFF. The CDR3 DNA reads as TGTGCCAGCAGCTTATCAGGAAGCTACAATGAGCAGTTCTTC.

The chain couples TRBV9 to TRBJ2-3, with a possible D match to TRBD1 (5 bases). CDR1 and CDR2 from the germline V gene are SGDLS and YYNGEE. The ends were cut back, 5 bases at V and 0 bases at J, with 13 bases in the middle. This CDR3 comprises 15 residues. CDR3 sequence: CASRPQGLSTDTQYF. In DNA, the CDR3 is TGTGCCAGCAGGCCCCAGGGTCTAAGCACAGATACGCAGTATTTT.

The chain links TRBV27 to TRBJ2-7, with a weak D call TRBD2 (6 bases). The germline CDR1 and CDR2 sequences are MNHEY and SMNVEV (reference sequence). The CDR3 spans 17 residues. V was cut by 3 bases and J by 0 bases, with 18 bases left in between. This chain's CDR3 is CASSFGGPLGGSYEQYF. CDR3 nucleotides: TGTGCCAGCAGTTTCGGAGGGCCTCTAGGCGGCTCCTACGAGCAGTACTTC.